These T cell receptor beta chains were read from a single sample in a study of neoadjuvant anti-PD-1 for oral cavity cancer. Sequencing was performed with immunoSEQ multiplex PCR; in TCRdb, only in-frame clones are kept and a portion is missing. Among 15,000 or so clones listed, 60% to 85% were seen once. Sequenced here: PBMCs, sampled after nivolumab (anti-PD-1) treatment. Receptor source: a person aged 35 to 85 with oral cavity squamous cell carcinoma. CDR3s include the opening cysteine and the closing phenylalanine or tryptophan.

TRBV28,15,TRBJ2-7,CASSPVAASSYEQYF
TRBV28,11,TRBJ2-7,CASSHRGEQYF
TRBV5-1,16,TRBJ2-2,CASSLEGAWDTGELFF
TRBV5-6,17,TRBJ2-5,CASSSLLSSGDQETQYF
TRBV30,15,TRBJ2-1,CATRISGASYNEQFF
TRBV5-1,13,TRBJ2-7,CASSLAPSYEQYF
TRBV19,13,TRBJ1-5,CASSPGVVQPQHF
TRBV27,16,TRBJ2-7,CASSLAGGVSSYEQYF
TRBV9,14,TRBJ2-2,CASSVGVSTGELFF
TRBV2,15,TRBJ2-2,CASSPSEPGTGELFF
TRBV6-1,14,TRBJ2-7,CASSVTRNSYEQYF
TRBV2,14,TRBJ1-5,CASTGQGRNQPQHF
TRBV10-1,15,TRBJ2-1,CASSESGTSRNEQFF
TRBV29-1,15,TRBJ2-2,CSVAIGTGRTGELFF
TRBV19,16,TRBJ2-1,CASTDRPVGSYNEQFF
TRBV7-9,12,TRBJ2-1,CASSSARNEQFF
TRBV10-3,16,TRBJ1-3,CAISESGPPSGNTIYF
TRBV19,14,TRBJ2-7,CASSIQGLSYEQYF
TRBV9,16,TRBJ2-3,CASSVGQGAGTDTQYF
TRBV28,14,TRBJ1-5,CASRMGGSNQPQHF
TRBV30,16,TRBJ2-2,CAWSVSFRGHGGELFF
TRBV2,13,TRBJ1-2,CASSVQVNYGYTF
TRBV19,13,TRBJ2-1,CASSPLEINEQFF
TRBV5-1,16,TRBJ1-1,CASSLPTGTGGTEAFF
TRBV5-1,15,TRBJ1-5,CASSLEPGAYQPQHF
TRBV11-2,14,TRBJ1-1,CASSFQKGNTEAFF
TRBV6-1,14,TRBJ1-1,CASQMGDRVAEAFF
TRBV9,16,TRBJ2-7,CASSPHSRDRVAEQYF
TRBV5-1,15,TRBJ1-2,CASSRDGDLNYGYTF
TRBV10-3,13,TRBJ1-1,CAISEMGNTEAFF
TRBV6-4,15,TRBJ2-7,CASSDPSGTFGEQYF
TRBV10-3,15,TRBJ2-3,CAISTPRGTTDTQYF
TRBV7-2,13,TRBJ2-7,CASSLGGTYEQYF
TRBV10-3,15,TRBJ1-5,CAISESNRENQPQHF
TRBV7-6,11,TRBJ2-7,CASSLDLEQYF
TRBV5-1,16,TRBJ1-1,CASSLEAGPMNTEAFF
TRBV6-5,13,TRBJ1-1,CASSYARNTEAFF
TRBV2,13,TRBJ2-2,CASSERDAGELFF
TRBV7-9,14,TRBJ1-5,CASSFDGGNQPQHF
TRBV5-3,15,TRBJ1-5,CARSSAGPNNQPQHF
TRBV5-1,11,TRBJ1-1,CASREDTEAFF
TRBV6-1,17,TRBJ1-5,CASSDLRGRGSNQPQHF
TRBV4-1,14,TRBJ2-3,CASSQPISTDTQYF
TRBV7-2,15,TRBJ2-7,CASSLTSGFSYEQYF
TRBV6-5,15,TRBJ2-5,CASRRSGQGFKTQYF
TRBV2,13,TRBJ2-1,CASSQTGGNEQFF
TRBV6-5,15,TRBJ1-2,CASSGPGTGNYGYTF
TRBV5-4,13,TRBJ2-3,CASSLEGVDTQYF
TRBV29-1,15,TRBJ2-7,CSVEDFAGGSYEQYF
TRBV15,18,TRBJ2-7,CATSRDSNTGTGVYEQYF
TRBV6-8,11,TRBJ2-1,CASSYFRRQFF
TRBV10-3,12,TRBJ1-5,CATGTGDQPQHF
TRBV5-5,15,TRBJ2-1,CASTLGPASFNEQFF
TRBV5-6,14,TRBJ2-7,CASSLAGTRNEQYF
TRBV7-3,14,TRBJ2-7,CASSPGTGTYEQYF
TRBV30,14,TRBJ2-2,CAWRGTGGPGELFF
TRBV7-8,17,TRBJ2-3,CASSSSGWERGTDTQYF
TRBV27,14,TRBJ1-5,CASSRQGSNQPQHF
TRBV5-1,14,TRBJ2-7,CASSFYISSYEQYF
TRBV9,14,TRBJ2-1,CASSLGQGGSEQFF